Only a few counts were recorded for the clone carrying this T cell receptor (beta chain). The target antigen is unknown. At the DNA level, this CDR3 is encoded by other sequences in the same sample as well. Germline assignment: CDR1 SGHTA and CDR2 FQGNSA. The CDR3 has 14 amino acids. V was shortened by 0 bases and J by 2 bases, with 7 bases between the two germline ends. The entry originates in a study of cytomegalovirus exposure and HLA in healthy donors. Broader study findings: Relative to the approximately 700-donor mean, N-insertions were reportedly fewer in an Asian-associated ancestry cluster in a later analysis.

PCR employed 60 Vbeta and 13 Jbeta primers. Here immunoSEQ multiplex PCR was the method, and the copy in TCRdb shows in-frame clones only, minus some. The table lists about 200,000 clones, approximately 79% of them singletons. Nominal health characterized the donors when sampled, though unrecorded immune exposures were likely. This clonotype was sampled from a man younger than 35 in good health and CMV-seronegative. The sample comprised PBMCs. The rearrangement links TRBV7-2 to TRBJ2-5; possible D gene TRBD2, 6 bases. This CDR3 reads CASSLAGGQETQYF. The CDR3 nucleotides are TGTGCCAGCAGCTTAGCGGGGGGTCAAGAGACCCAGTACTTC.